These 23 T cell receptor beta chains were all obtained from the same sample, sequenced in a study of immune evolution from preneoplasia to lung adenocarcinoma. Repertoires were generated with immunoSEQ multiplex PCR, while TCRdb's copy carries only in-frame clones and drops some. The sample consists of some 9,000 clones, around 75% of them appearing once. Sample: FFPE minimally invasive lung adenocarcinoma tissue. The receptors stem from an older donor with lung adenocarcinoma.

This clone has a single count. V usage is TRBV30 and J usage is TRBJ2-3; no reliable D call. The CDR3 is made up of 12 amino acids. Germline V gives CDR1 GTSNPN, CDR2 SVGIG (reference sequence). Between the trimmed V and J ends, which lost 4 bases and 6 bases, there was a span of 11 bases. The CDR3 is CAWTKTRDTQYF. The CDR3 bases are TGTGCCTGGACCAAAACTCGGGATACGCAGTATTTT.

The rearrangement joins TRBV19 to TRBJ1-5; D call uncertain. The CDR3 runs to 18 residues. The germline V and J ends were trimmed by 5 bases and 0 bases, with 20 bases remaining between them. Germline loops: CDR1 LNHDA, CDR2 SQIVND (reference sequence). In DNA form, the CDR3 reads TGTGCCAGTAGTTCGGCAGCCATTTCCCCATATAGCAATCAGCCCCAGCATTTT. Translating it yields CASSSAAISPYSNQPQHF.

The chain couples TRBV15 to TRBJ2-7; D perhaps matches TRBD2 (6 bases). This CDR3 is 15 amino acids long. V was pared by 0 bases and J by 0 bases, with 9 bases between. Germline CDR1 is LNHNV and CDR2 is YYDKDF (reference sequence). The CDR3 sequence is CATSRERGSSYEQYF. CDR3 in DNA: TGTGCCACCAGCAGAGAACGGGGGAGCTCCTACGAGCAGTACTTC.

The genes are TRBV2 and TRBJ2-7, with 7 bases matching TRBD2. Germline V lookup: CDR1 SNHLY, CDR2 FYNNEI. The CDR3 runs 13 residues. V dropped 6 bases and J dropped 3; count of bases not matched to a gene: 5. CDR3: CASRTGLIYEQYF. The CDR3 bases are TGTGCCAGCAGAACGGGACTAATCTACGAGCAGTACTTC.

The rearrangement uses TRBV25-1 and TRBJ1-2; D remains ambiguous. V was shortened by 6 bases and J by 6 bases, with 17 bases between the two germline ends. Germline V gene lookup returns CDR1 MGHDK and CDR2 SYGVNS. This CDR3 comprises 14 residues. The CDR3 spells CASSPEGNLNGYTF. DNA for the CDR3: TGTGCCAGCAGCCCCGAAGGGAACTTGAATGGCTACACCTTC.

This sequence joins TRBV9 and TRBJ2-3; possible D gene TRBD1, 5 bases. The V end lost 4 bases, the J end lost 0 bases, and 12 bases lay between the germline ends. The V gene's germline CDR1 is SGDLS and CDR2 YYNGEE. The CDR3 has 15 residues. The DNA for the CDR3 is TGTGCCAGCAGCAAAGGGGCGCCTAGCACAGATACGCAGTATTTT. It codes for CASSKGAPSTDTQYF.

This clone was observed a handful of times. The V and J genes are TRBV11-3 and TRBJ2-1, with a tentative D call TRBD2 (5 bases). Germline lookup yields CDR1 SGHNT and CDR2 YENEEA. The V and J ends lost 0 bases and 2 bases respectively, with 8 bases between them. CDR3 length: 15 residues. CDR3 loop: CASSLDLATYNEQFF. CDR3 bases: TGTGCCAGCAGCTTAGATCTAGCCACCTACAATGAGCAGTTCTTC.

The chain combines TRBV7-2 with TRBJ1-1, with a tentative D call TRBD1 (6 bases). Trimming removed 2 bases at V and 1 base at J, with 11 bases between. Germline loops: CDR1 SGHTA, CDR2 FQGNSA. The CDR3 extends over 15 amino acids. DNA of the CDR3: TGTGCCAGCAGCTTAACAGGGTCGGAGAACACTGAAGCTTTCTTT. Amino acid sequence: CASSLTGSENTEAFF.

This clone was seen a single time. The rearrangement joins TRBV5-1 to TRBJ2-7, with TRBD2 identical over 8 bases. After removal of 4 bases from V and 6 bases from J, the junction contained 15 bases not matched to a gene. Germline assignment: CDR1 SGHRS and CDR2 YFSETQ. The CDR3 totals 16 residues. Here the CDR3 DNA reads TGCGCCAGCAGCAAAAGGACTAGCTTTTTTCCTACCGAGCAGTACTTC. The encoded protein is CASSKRTSFFPTEQYF.

The rearrangement uses TRBV27 and TRBJ1-5, with D unresolved. This CDR3 contains 16 residues. Germline V gene data show CDR1 as MNHEY and CDR2 as SMNVEV (reference sequence). V dropped 7 bases and J dropped 0 bases, with 16 bases sitting between them. The CDR3 bases are TGTGCCAGCAAAGCCGGGGTGGGCTATAGCAATCAGCCCCAGCATTTT. Its protein is CASKAGVGYSNQPQHF.

V gene TRBV5-1 combines with J gene TRBJ1-4, with no clear D. V lost 4 bases to trimming and J lost 3 bases, with 13 bases between them. Looked up from germline, CDR1 is SGHRS and CDR2 is YFSETQ. The CDR3 is 15 amino acids. The CDR3: CASSLEGAPNEKLFF. CDR3 coding DNA: TGCGCCAGCAGCCTAGAAGGTGCTCCTAATGAAAAACTGTTTTTT. Supplemented by reference TRBV5-1 and TRBJ1-4, the full variable domain reads KAGVTQTPRYLIKTRGQQVTLSCSPISGHRSVSWYQQTPGQGLQFLFEYFSETQRNKGNFPGRFSGRQFSNSRSEMNVSTLELGDSALYLCASSLEGAPNEKLFFGSGTQLSVL.

The chain is built from TRBV6-1 and TRBJ2-7; possible D gene TRBD2, 5 bases. This CDR3 has 17 amino acids. Per the germline V gene, CDR1 is MNHNS and CDR2 is SASEGT. Trimming left V 2 bases short and J 3 bases short, with 20 bases between. CDR3 amino acids: CASSENSWMGRNYEQYF. The CDR3 DNA reads TGTGCCAGCAGTGAAAACTCATGGATGGGGAGAAACTACGAGCAGTACTTC.

The rearrangement links TRBV5-5 to TRBJ2-2, with 7 bases lining up with TRBD1. Germline values: CDR1 SGHKS, CDR2 YYEKEE (reference sequence). The V and J ends lost 3 bases and 8 bases, in that order; junction bases with no gene match: 4. This CDR3 has 13 residues. As DNA, the CDR3 is TGTGCCAGCAGCTCAGGGGGACAGGGGGAGCTGTTTTTT. It encodes CASSSGGQGELFF.

The V gene is TRBV6-1, the J gene TRBJ1-5; D may be TRBD1 (5 bases). This CDR3 is built from 15 residues. Germline V gene sequence: CDR1 MNHNS, CDR2 SASEGT. Trimming took 3 bases from V and 7 from J, leaving 16 bases between them. The CDR3 DNA reads TGTGCCAGCAGTGAGATTCATGGGGGTTTCCAGCCCCAGCATTTT. This translates into CASSEIHGGFQPQHF.

The chain recombines TRBV28 with TRBJ1-5, with 7 positions matching TRBD1. The CDR3 consists of 15 residues. J was trimmed by 7 bases and V by 4 bases; bases with no gene match: 10. In germline, CDR1 is MDHEN, CDR2 SYDVKM. The CDR3 DNA reads as TGTGCCAGCAGTTCTCAGGGGGGGCAGGGACAGCCCCAGCATTTT. It yields the protein CASSSQGGQGQPQHF. Looking up the rest from reference TRBV28 and TRBJ1-5 gives the full variable domain: DVKVTQSSRYLVKRTGEKVFLECVQDMDHENMFWYRQDPGLGLRLIYFSYDVKMKEKGDIPEGYSVSREKKERFSLILESASTNQTSMYLCASSSQGGQGQPQHFGDGTRLSIL.

This clone has just a few counts. The chain couples TRBV19 to TRBJ2-7; no clear D gene. CDR3 length equals 15 residues. Germline-derived CDR1 and CDR2 are LNHDA and SQIVND (reference sequence). Trimming shortened V by 3 bases and J by 2 bases, and 14 bases separated the two germline ends. The CDR3 loop is CASSIKDGVTYEQYF. CDR3 coding DNA: TGTGCCAGTAGTATTAAGGATGGGGTTACCTACGAGCAGTACTTC.

J is TRBJ1-2 and V is TRBV18; 8 bases line up with TRBD1. V was pared by 2 bases and J by 0 bases, with 8 bases of the junction left unmatched. Germline V gene lookup returns CDR1 KGHSH and CDR2 LQKENI. The CDR3 runs to 17 residues. The CDR3, as DNA: TGTGCCAGCTCACCAAGGAACCGGGACAGGACTAACTATGGCTACACCTTC. Translation gives CASSPRNRDRTNYGYTF.

The chain joins TRBV7-8 to TRBJ1-5; possibly TRBD1 for D (6 bases). Germline V gene lookup returns CDR1 SGHVS and CDR2 FQNEAQ. CDR3 length: 18 amino acids. The V end lost 2 bases, the J end lost 5 bases, and 22 bases lay between the germline ends. DNA for the CDR3: TGTGCCAGCAGCTTACGGGGGCCTGGCGGGGGCGTCGATCAGCCCCAGCATTTT. Encoded protein: CASSLRGPGGGVDQPQHF.

The chain links TRBV5-6 to TRBJ2-2, with D tentatively TRBD1 or TRBD2 (6 bases each). The CDR3 loop spans 16 amino acids. Trimming stripped 0 bases from V and 1 base from J, with 10 bases between. Germline assignment: CDR1 SGHDT and CDR2 YYEEEE. CDR3 sequence: CASSLGLGGNTGELFF. CDR3 sequence (DNA): TGTGCCAGCAGCTTGGGACTAGGGGGGAACACCGGGGAGCTGTTTTTT.

The genes are TRBV2 and TRBJ2-7, with a weak D call TRBD2 (5 bases). The V and J ends lost 4 bases and 6 bases respectively, with 16 bases between them. The V gene's germline CDR1 is SNHLY and CDR2 FYNNEI. The CDR3 spans 14 residues. This CDR3 is CASSVRPADPEQYF. The CDR3 DNA follows: TGTGCCAGCAGTGTCCGGCCAGCGGACCCCGAGCAGTACTTC.

The V call is TRBV18, the J call TRBJ2-2; possibly TRBD2 for D (5 bases). The V end lost 2 bases, the J end lost 0 bases, and 10 bases lay between the germline ends. Germline CDR1 KGHSH, CDR2 LQKENI. The CDR3 runs 16 residues. The CDR3 loop reads CASSPGPGTNTGELFF. The DNA for the CDR3 is TGTGCCAGCTCACCAGGACCGGGGACGAACACCGGGGAGCTGTTTTTT.

The gene calls are TRBV9 and TRBJ2-7; possible D gene TRBD2, 6 bases. Germline V lookup: CDR1 SGDLS, CDR2 YYNGEE. V lost 0 bases to trimming and J lost 3 bases, with 10 bases between them. CDR3 length: 14 amino acids. CDR3 nucleotide sequence: TGTGCCAGCAGCGTAGGTGACGGGAGCTACGAGCAGTACTTC. Protein: CASSVGDGSYEQYF. Looking up the rest from reference TRBV9 and TRBJ2-7 gives the full variable domain: DSGVTQTPKHLITATGQRVTLRCSPRSGDLSVYWYQQSLDQGLQFLIQYYNGEERAKGNILERFSAQQFPDLHSELNLSSLELGDSALYFCASSVGDGSYEQYFGPGTRLTVT.

The chain employs TRBV18 and TRBJ2-7; 9 nucleotides match TRBD2. The CDR3 covers 16 residues. The germline gives CDR1 KGHSH, CDR2 LQKENI. Unmatched junction bases numbered 11, after V lost 0 bases and J lost 8 bases. The CDR3 DNA is TGTGCCAGCTCACCACCGGGTAGCGGGAGCTTTAGCAAGCAGTACTTC. As protein: CASSPPGSGSFSKQYF. The full variable domain, rest sourced from reference TRBV18 and TRBJ2-7, is NAGVMQNPRHLVRRRGQEARLRCSPMKGHSHVYWYRQLPEEGLKFMVYLQKENIIDESGMPKERFSAEFPKEGPSILRIQQVVRGDSAAYFCASSPPGSGSFSKQYFGPGTRLTVT.